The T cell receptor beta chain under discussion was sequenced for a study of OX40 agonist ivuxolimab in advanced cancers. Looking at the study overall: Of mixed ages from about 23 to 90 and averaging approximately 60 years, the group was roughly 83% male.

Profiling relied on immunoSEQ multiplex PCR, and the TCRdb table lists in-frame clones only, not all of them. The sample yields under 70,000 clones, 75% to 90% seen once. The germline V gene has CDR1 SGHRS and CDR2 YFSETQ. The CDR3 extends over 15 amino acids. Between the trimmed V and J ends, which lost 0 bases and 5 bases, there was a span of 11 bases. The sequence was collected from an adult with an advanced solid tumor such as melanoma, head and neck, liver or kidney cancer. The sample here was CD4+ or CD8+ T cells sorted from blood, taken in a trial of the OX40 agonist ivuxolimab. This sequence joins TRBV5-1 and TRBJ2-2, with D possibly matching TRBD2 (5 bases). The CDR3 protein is CASSLGGVMTGELFF. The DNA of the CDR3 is TGCGCCAGCAGCTTGGGGGGAGTGATGACCGGGGAGCTGTTTTTT.